The 19 T cell receptor beta chains presented below share a single source sample, sequenced in a study of human T cells and chemical hapten exposure. It was unfractionated whole blood from which total RNA was extracted. TCRdb re-derived calls from the 5' RACE reads in MiXCR, one entry per CDR3 protein. Of approximately 110,000 distinct CDR3 sequences in the sample, around a fifth were seen once. The receptors originated from a human donor in good health.

The J gene is TRBJ2-2, the V gene TRBV5-1; TRBD1 might be the D (5 bases). The V end was cut by 5 bases, the J end by 4 bases, with 15 bases between. CDR1 is SGHRS and CDR2 is YFSETQ in the germline V gene. The CDR3 length is 15 residues. The CDR3 DNA reads TGCGCCAGCAGTCGTGTCCAGGGCGGCACCGGGGAGCTGTTTTTT. Translation gives CASSRVQGGTGELFF. Looking up the rest from reference TRBV5-1 and TRBJ2-2 gives the full variable domain: KAGVTQTPRYLIKTRGQQVTLSCSPISGHRSVSWYQQTPGQGLQFLFEYFSETQRNKGNFPGRFSGRQFSNSRSEMNVSTLELGDSALYLCASSRVQGGTGELFFGEGSRLTVL.

This clonotype has a count of ten or more. The chain couples TRBV3-1 to TRBJ1-6; D possibly corresponds to TRBD1 (5 bases). Germline V gene data show CDR1 as LGHDT and CDR2 as YNNKEL (reference sequence). V was trimmed by 4 bases and J by 0 bases, leaving 16 bases between them. This CDR3 is 18 amino acids long. The CDR3 DNA sequence: TGTGCCAGCAGCCCCCATCGGACGGGACCCTCCTATAATTCACCCCTCCACTTT. Residues: CASSPHRTGPSYNSPLHF. Together with reference TRBV3-1 and TRBJ1-6, the CDR3 gives the full variable domain: DTAVSQTPKYLVTQMGNDKSIKCEQNLGHDTMYWYKQDSKKFLKIMFSYNNKELIINETVPNRFSPKSPDKAHLNLHINSLELGDSAVYFCASSPHRTGPSYNSPLHFGNGTRLTVT.

The genes are TRBV4-1 and TRBJ2-7; a possible D gene is TRBD1 (5 bases). Trimming took 4 bases from V and 5 from J, leaving 12 bases between them. The CDR3 has 13 residues. Germline lookup yields CDR1 MGHRA and CDR2 YSYEKL. CDR3 region: CASSRIQGNEQYF. As DNA, the CDR3 is TGCGCCAGCAGCCGGATCCAGGGCAACGAGCAGTACTTC.

In its sample, this clonotype was seen a few times. The DNA for the CDR3 is TGTGCCAGCAGCCCTCTCCCGGGGCCGAACACTGAAGCTTTCTTT. Translation: CASSPLPGPNTEAFF. The chain couples TRBV5-6 to TRBJ1-1, with TRBD1 as a possible D gene (5 bases). The germline V gene encodes CDR1 SGHDT and CDR2 YYEEEE. The CDR3 contains 15 residues. Trimming left V 4 bases short and J 1 base short, with 14 bases between.

This clonotype was recorded a few times. This chain joins TRBV20-1 and TRBJ1-4, with 8 nucleotides matching TRBD1. There are 13 residues in the CDR3. Trimming took 4 bases from V and 8 from J; bases not matched to a gene: 6. Looked up from germline, CDR1 is DFQATT and CDR2 is SNEGSKA (reference sequence). CDR3 bases: TGCAGTGCTATGGACAGGGTCGGAGAAAAACTGTTTTTT. Translated: CSAMDRVGEKLFF.

This clonotype was seen more than once but under ten times. The chain is built from TRBV5-1 and TRBJ2-7; the D is unclear. Per the germline V gene, CDR1 is SGHRS and CDR2 is YFSETQ. Trimming took 4 bases from V and 1 from J, leaving 18 bases between them. The CDR3 is made up of 16 amino acids. For the CDR3, the DNA is TGCGCCAGCAGCCCAACCGACCTGGTAGGGTCCTACGAGCAGTACTTC. Translating it yields CASSPTDLVGSYEQYF.

The chain recombines TRBV29-1 with TRBJ2-5, with TRBD2 matching 16 bases. Germline-derived CDR1 and CDR2 are SQVTM and ANQGSEA. V trimming: 6 bases; J trimming: 4 bases; junction bases outside the gene matches: 5. The CDR3 contains 15 residues. The DNA of the CDR3 is TGCAGCGTGTCCGGGACTAGCGGGAGGGTAGAGACCCAGTACTTC. Its protein product is CSVSGTSGRVETQYF.

Points on this clonotype: A single base separates this from a much larger clone, so it may be a read error. The genes are TRBV29-1 and TRBJ1-1; D is unclear. CDR3 length: 12 amino acids. Germline values: CDR1 SQVTM, CDR2 ANQGSEA. The V gene lost 4 bases and the J gene lost 9 bases, with 15 bases spanning the gap. The CDR3 loop is CSVGAPGTKAFF. CDR3 sequence (DNA): TGCAGCGTTGGGGCCCCTGGAACTAAAGCTTTCTTT.

This chain links TRBV4-1 with TRBJ1-4; maybe TRBD1 (5 bases). The V and J ends lost 3 bases and 0 bases respectively, with 17 bases between them. The CDR3 covers 18 residues. CDR1 MGHRA and CDR2 YSYEKL come from the germline V gene. CDR3 protein: CASSQGLFPRATNEKLFF. The CDR3, as DNA: TGCGCCAGCAGCCAGGGACTCTTTCCACGGGCAACTAATGAAAAACTGTTTTTT.

This chain joins TRBV6-4 and TRBJ2-3; TRBD2 matches at 10 bases. Germline CDR1 MRHNA, CDR2 SNTAGT. The CDR3 runs to 16 residues. V dropped 2 bases and J dropped 2; count of bases not matched to a gene: 4. DNA for the CDR3: TGTGCCAGCAGTGACACTAGCGGGACACTCACAGATACGCAGTATTTT. Its translation: CASSDTSGTLTDTQYF.

CDR3: CASSVAGGSSYEQYF. CDR3 nucleotides: TGTGCCAGCAGCGTAGCAGGGGGAAGCTCCTACGAGCAGTACTTC. V gene TRBV9 combines with J gene TRBJ2-7, with TRBD1 matching over 7 bases. The J segment lost 0 bases and the V segment lost 0 bases, leaving 3 bases of the junction unmatched. In germline, CDR1 is SGDLS, CDR2 YYNGEE. This CDR3 spans 15 amino acids.

V and J are TRBV10-1 and TRBJ2-3; D is unclear. This CDR3 region has 13 residues. Per germline, CDR1 WNHNN and CDR2 SYGVQD (reference sequence). V was clipped by 1 base and J by 0 bases, with 2 bases between them. The CDR3 loop is CASSEYSTDTQYF. CDR3 in DNA: TGCGCCAGCAGTGAGTACAGCACAGATACGCAGTATTTT.

This clonotype was seen a few times. The CDR3 coding sequence is TGTGCCAGCAGTCCCCGGGGAGGTCGCGGCTACACCTTC. The encoded protein is CASSPRGGRGYTF. The gene calls are TRBV28 and TRBJ1-2; D is unresolved. The CDR3 is 13 residues long. Trimming removed 5 bases from V and 8 bases from J, with 15 bases in between. Germline loops: CDR1 MDHEN, CDR2 SYDVKM.

This sequence joins TRBV14 and TRBJ2-1; a possible D gene is TRBD1 (6 bases). Germline CDR1 is SGHDN and CDR2 is FVKESK. V was clipped by 2 bases and J by 7 bases, with 9 bases between them. There are 13 residues in the CDR3. Written as DNA, the CDR3 is TGTGCCAGCAGCCAATTTCAGGGGAATGAGCAGTTCTTC. Translation gives CASSQFQGNEQFF. Full variable domain (missing parts from reference TRBV14 and TRBJ2-1): EAGVTQFPSHSVIEKGQTVTLRCDPISGHDNLYWYRRVMGKEIKFLLHFVKESKQDESGMPNNRFLAERTGGTYSTLKVQPAELEDSGVYFCASSQFQGNEQFFGPGTRLTVL.

This clonotype came up many times. The chain recombines TRBV20-1 with TRBJ2-3, with TRBD2 matching over 12 bases. Trimming took 0 bases from V and 4 from J; bases not matched to a gene: 8. This CDR3 is built from 17 residues. Germline lookup yields CDR1 DFQATT and CDR2 SNEGSKA (reference sequence). The CDR3 loop is CSARDQTSGRWADTQYF. In DNA form, the CDR3 reads TGCAGTGCTAGAGATCAGACTAGCGGGAGATGGGCAGATACGCAGTATTTT.

The chain couples TRBV20-1 to TRBJ1-1; D may be TRBD1 (6 bases). Germline CDR1 reads DFQATT; CDR2 reads SNEGSKA (reference sequence). The CDR3 totals 12 residues. V lost 7 bases, J lost 1 base, and 10 bases lay in between. CDR3 coding DNA: TGCAGTGTAGGACAGCCGAACACTGAAGCTTTCTTT. It codes for CSVGQPNTEAFF.

This clonotype has a count of ten or more. The chain has TRBV28 and TRBJ2-7; D is uncertain. V was cut by 5 bases and J by 2 bases, with 7 bases left in between. CDR1 and CDR2 from the germline V gene are MDHEN and SYDVKM. CDR3 size: 12 residues. Written as DNA, the CDR3 is TGTGCCAGCAGTGATTTAACCTACGAGCAGTACTTC. This gives the protein CASSDLTYEQYF.

This clonotype has more than one count but fewer than ten. The V call is TRBV9, the J call TRBJ1-3; perhaps TRBD1 as D (5 bases). The V and J ends lost 4 bases and 4 bases respectively, with 21 bases between them. This CDR3 has 17 residues. Germline V CDR1 and CDR2: SGDLS, YYNGEE. The CDR3 loop is CASSPLPGGISGNTIYF. The CDR3 nucleotides are TGTGCCAGCAGCCCCCTACCCGGGGGGATTTCGGGAAACACCATATATTTT. The whole variable domain, filled in from reference TRBV9 and TRBJ1-3, reads DSGVTQTPKHLITATGQRVTLRCSPRSGDLSVYWYQQSLDQGLQFLIQYYNGEERAKGNILERFSAQQFPDLHSELNLSSLELGDSALYFCASSPLPGGISGNTIYFGEGSWLTVV.

The J gene is TRBJ1-1, the V gene TRBV27; tentative D call: TRBD1 (5 bases). This CDR3 has 15 residues. The V and J ends lost 2 bases and 10 bases respectively, with 20 bases between them. The V gene's germline CDR1 is MNHEY and CDR2 SMNVEV (reference sequence). CDR3 amino acids: CASSLRGRTDEGAFF. DNA of the CDR3: TGTGCCAGCAGTTTAAGGGGCAGGACCGACGAGGGAGCTTTCTTT.